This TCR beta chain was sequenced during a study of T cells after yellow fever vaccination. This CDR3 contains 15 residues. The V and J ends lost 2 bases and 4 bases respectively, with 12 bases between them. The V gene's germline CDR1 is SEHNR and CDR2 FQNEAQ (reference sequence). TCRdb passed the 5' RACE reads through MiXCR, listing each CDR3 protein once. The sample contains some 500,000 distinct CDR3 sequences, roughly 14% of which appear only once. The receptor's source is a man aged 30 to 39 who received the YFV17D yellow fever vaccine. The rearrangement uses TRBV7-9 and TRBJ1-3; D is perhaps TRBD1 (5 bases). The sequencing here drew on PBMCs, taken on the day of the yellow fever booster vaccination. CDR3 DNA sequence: TGTGCCAGCAGCTTATCAGGGCAGCTAGGAAACACCATATATTTT. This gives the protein CASSLSGQLGNTIYF.